This is a list of T cell receptor beta chains from one sample in a study of regulatory T cells in long-lasting Graves disease. TCRdb redid the calling of the multiplex PCR reads with MiXCR, one entry per CDR3 protein. The sample lists approximately 490,000 distinct CDR3 sequences; 16% were seen once. These same data were also listed under a study on T cells in Graves' hyperthyroidism and ophthalmopathy.

Sequences were derived from peripheral blood mononuclear cells (PBMCs), sampled at new diagnosis, from a patient treated with antithyroid drugs. Source of these receptors: a man in his forties with Graves disease. CDR3s include the opening cysteine and the closing phenylalanine or tryptophan. D genes are given only for firm matches. Clone sizes are given selectively: once, few, many, or a class where the clone is expanded.

CSASGLLRETGTDTQYF TGCAGTGCATCAGGTCTGCTTCGGGAGACGGGCACAGATACGCAGTATTTT TRBV20-1 17 many NA TRBJ2-3
CASGSHSGTTPLEQYF TGTGCTAGTGGTTCTCACTCTGGGACTACCCCGCTGGAGCAGTACTTC TRBV12-5 16 once TRBD2 TRBJ2-7
CASSTHDKRVLPFF TGTGCCAGCAGTACCCACGACAAGAGGGTGCTCCCTTTTTTC TRBV27 14 NA NA TRBJ2-1
CASSGTGGIYGYTF TGTGCCAGCAGCGGGACAGGGGGCATCTATGGCTACACCTTC TRBV28 14 few TRBD1 TRBJ1-2
CASSIPFFGGRIYNEQFF TGTGCCAGCAGCATCCCTTTCTTTGGCGGGAGGATTTACAATGAGCAGTTCTTC TRBV7-8 18 many TRBD2 TRBJ2-1
CASTNGGQGSPLHF TGTGCCAGCACCAACGGGGGACAGGGGTCACCCCTCCACTTT TRBV12-3/TRBV12-4 14 NA TRBD1 TRBJ1-6
CASSLVWDQETQYF TGTGCCAGCAGCTTAGTCTGGGACCAAGAGACCCAGTACTTC TRBV7-2 14 NA NA TRBJ2-5
CASSLTLNYGYTF TGTGCCAGCAGTCTGACCCTTAACTATGGCTACACCTTC TRBV12-3/TRBV12-4 13 NA NA TRBJ1-2
CASSQEDPGLDNEQFF TGTGCCAGCAGCCAAGAGGACCCGGGACTAGACAATGAGCAGTTCTTC TRBV14 16 NA TRBD2 TRBJ2-1
CASSNSGRARTDTQYF TGTGCCAGCAGCAATAGCGGGAGGGCCCGGACAGATACGCAGTATTTT TRBV9 16 few TRBD2 TRBJ2-3
CASSRWEVPEQYF TGTGCCAGCAGCCGTTGGGAGGTCCCCGAGCAGTACTTC TRBV14 13 many NA TRBJ2-7
CSAREAGGPNEQFF TGCAGTGCTAGAGAAGCGGGAGGGCCGAATGAGCAGTTCTTC TRBV20-1 14 NA TRBD2 TRBJ2-1
CASSERLRNEQFF TGTGCCAGCAGTGAACGACTACGCAATGAGCAGTTCTTC TRBV2 13 many NA TRBJ2-1
CASCLTATNEKLFF TGTGCCAGCTGCTTGACAGCAACTAATGAAAAACTGTTTTTT TRBV2 14 many NA TRBJ1-4
CASSRSGTHAYEQYF TGTGCCAGCAGCCGATCCGGGACACATGCTTACGAGCAGTACTTC TRBV7-8 15 few NA TRBJ2-7
CASRREPGTEAFF TGTGCCAGCAGAAGAGAACCTGGCACTGAAGCTTTCTTT TRBV6-1 13 NA NA TRBJ1-1
CASSQALGPVVGYTF TGCGCCAGCAGCCAAGCTCTCGGACCAGTGGTAGGCTACACCTTC TRBV4-1 15 NA NA TRBJ1-2
CASSDAKWTGGGSPLHF TGTGCCAGCAGTGATGCAAAATGGACAGGGGGAGGCTCACCCCTCCACTTT TRBV6-1 17 many TRBD1 TRBJ1-6
CSATQGVLEQYF TGCAGTGCTACCCAGGGGGTCCTCGAGCAGTACTTC TRBV20-1 12 few TRBD1 TRBJ2-7
CASSVDGLRETQYF TGTGCCAGCAGCGTAGATGGTCTGCGAGAGACCCAGTACTTC TRBV9 14 many NA TRBJ2-5
CASTLGRYNEQFF TGTGCCAGCACCTTAGGGAGGTACAATGAGCAGTTCTTC TRBV7-2 13 few NA TRBJ2-1
CASSEPSGSMDEQFF TGTGCCAGCAGTGAACCTAGCGGGAGTATGGATGAGCAGTTCTTC TRBV2 15 many TRBD2 TRBJ2-1
CASSLGAVDNEQFF TGTGCCAGCAGCTTAGGTGCAGTAGACAATGAGCAGTTCTTC TRBV7-2 14 many NA TRBJ2-1
CSVEGWDHKETQYF TGCAGCGTTGAGGGTTGGGACCACAAAGAGACCCAGTACTTC TRBV29-1 14 many NA TRBJ2-5
CASSVEVRGGELFF TGTGCCAGCAGCGTAGAGGTTCGGGGCGGGGAGCTGTTTTTT TRBV9 14 NA NA TRBJ2-2
CASSDLLAGSDTQYF TGTGCCAGCAGTGATCTACTAGCGGGGTCAGATACGCAGTATTTT TRBV2 15 many TRBD2 TRBJ2-3
CASSYDGNSPLHF TGTGCCAGCAGTTACGACGGCAATTCACCCCTCCACTTT TRBV6-5 13 few NA TRBJ1-6
CASSYPASGRTGELFF TGTGCCAGCAGTTACCCAGCTAGCGGACGCACCGGGGAGCTGTTTTTT TRBV6-2/TRBV6-3 16 many TRBD2 TRBJ2-2
CASSFVYGEQFF TGTGCCAGCAGTTTCGTCTACGGGGAGCAGTTCTTC TRBV27 12 many NA TRBJ2-1
CASSQVRDTGELFF TGCGCCAGCAGCCAAGTCCGGGACACCGGGGAGCTGTTTTTT TRBV4-1 14 many NA TRBJ2-2
CASTGASGELFF TGTGCCAGCACTGGGGCCTCAGGGGAGCTGTTTTTT TRBV3-1 12 many NA TRBJ2-2
CASSSRGRGRAGELFF TGTGCCAGCAGTTCCCGCGGGAGGGGGCGCGCCGGGGAGCTGTTTTTT TRBV28 16 many TRBD2 TRBJ2-2
CSVALAGLYNEQFF TGCAGCGTTGCACTAGCGGGGCTTTACAATGAGCAGTTCTTC TRBV29-1 14 few TRBD2 TRBJ2-1
CASSFGQGTYEQYF TGTGCCAGCAGCTTCGGACAGGGGACCTACGAGCAGTACTTC TRBV28 14 many TRBD1 TRBJ2-7
CASSLVSGTGANEQYF TGTGCCAGCAGCTTAGTCTCCGGGACAGGGGCAAACGAGCAGTACTTC TRBV11-1 16 many TRBD1 TRBJ2-7
CASSQNIGQASDEQFF TGTGCCAGCAGCCAAAATATAGGACAGGCGTCCGATGAGCAGTTCTTC TRBV3-1 16 many TRBD1 TRBJ2-1
CASSYSLRGYGEQYF TGTGCCAGCAGTTACTCCCTCCGGGGTTACGGCGAGCAGTACTTC TRBV6-2/TRBV6-3 15 many NA TRBJ2-7
CASSLSLREQYF TGTGCCAGCAGTTTATCTCTGCGCGAGCAGTACTTC TRBV12-3/TRBV12-4 12 many NA TRBJ2-7
CASSLGKTNTEAFF TGCGCCAGCAGCTTGGGGAAGACGAACACTGAAGCTTTCTTT TRBV5-1 14 many NA TRBJ1-1
CASSLVAGEWANVLTF TGTGCCAGCAGCTTAGTGGCAGGGGAGTGGGCCAACGTCCTGACTTTC TRBV11-2 16 many NA TRBJ2-6
CASGTGGVNEKLFF TGTGCCAGCGGAACAGGGGGCGTAAATGAAAAACTGTTTTTT TRBV12-3/TRBV12-4 14 few TRBD1 TRBJ1-4
CAWSRLAGISYEQYF TGTGCCTGGAGTAGACTAGCGGGGATCTCCTACGAGCAGTACTTC TRBV30 15 once TRBD2 TRBJ2-7
CSARDELLAKNIQYF TGCAGTGCTAGAGATGAATTACTAGCCAAAAACATTCAGTACTTC TRBV20-1 15 few NA TRBJ2-4
CASSLQGRGTDTQYF TGTGCCAGCAGCCTCCAGGGGAGGGGGACAGATACGCAGTATTTT TRBV7-3 15 NA NA TRBJ2-3
CSAALGTTNTGELFF TGCAGTGCTGCCCTCGGGACAACGAACACCGGGGAGCTGTTTTTT TRBV20-1 15 many NA TRBJ2-2
CASSAGTPNNEQFF TGTGCCAGCAGCGCCGGGACTCCTAACAATGAGCAGTTCTTC TRBV9 14 many NA TRBJ2-1
CSVEDRTSGRGEGEQFF TGCAGCGTTGAAGATCGGACTAGCGGGAGGGGCGAGGGTGAGCAGTTCTTC TRBV29-1 17 many TRBD2 TRBJ2-1
CASSPLAGGFTGELFF TGTGCCAGCAGCCCTTTAGCGGGAGGTTTTACCGGGGAGCTGTTTTTT TRBV6-1 16 few TRBD2 TRBJ2-2
CAIRPGTTDYEQYF TGTGCCATCAGGCCCGGGACTACAGACTACGAGCAGTACTTC TRBV10-3 14 NA TRBD2 TRBJ2-7
CASSLDRLYSNQPQHF TGTGCCAGCAGCTTGGACAGATTATATAGCAATCAGCCCCAGCATTTT TRBV7-8 16 many NA TRBJ1-5
CASSSSSYNSGNTIYF TGTGCCAGCAGCTCTTCCAGCTACAACTCTGGAAACACCATATATTTT TRBV7-3 16 many NA TRBJ1-3
CASSLVRHPDYEQYF TGTGCCAGCAGCTTAGTCAGACATCCCGACTACGAGCAGTACTTC TRBV11-2 15 many NA TRBJ2-7
CASSQLDNNGYTF TGTGCCAGCAGCCAACTCGACAATAATGGCTACACCTTC TRBV3-1 13 many NA TRBJ1-2
CASSLGVDKVEQYF TGCGCCAGCAGCTTGGGGGTTGACAAAGTCGAGCAGTACTTC TRBV5-1 14 many NA TRBJ2-7
CASSQDLRGAGRELFF TGTGCCAGCAGCCAAGATTTAAGGGGGGCTGGCCGGGAGCTGTTTTTT TRBV3-1 16 many NA TRBJ2-2
CASRTEGVTDTQYF TGTGCCAGCAGGACAGAAGGGGTAACAGATACGCAGTATTTT TRBV12-3/TRBV12-4 14 many NA TRBJ2-3
CASSEPGLGRFF TGCGCCAGCAGCGAGCCGGGACTAGGTCGGTTCTTC TRBV5-1 12 NA TRBD2 TRBJ2-1
CASSLTGGPSYEQYF TGCGCCAGCAGCTTGACGGGAGGGCCTTCCTACGAGCAGTACTTC TRBV5-1 15 many TRBD2 TRBJ2-7
CASSFASLYADTQYF TGTGCCAGCAGTTTTGCTAGTTTGTATGCAGATACGCAGTATTTT TRBV12-3/TRBV12-4 15 many NA TRBJ2-3